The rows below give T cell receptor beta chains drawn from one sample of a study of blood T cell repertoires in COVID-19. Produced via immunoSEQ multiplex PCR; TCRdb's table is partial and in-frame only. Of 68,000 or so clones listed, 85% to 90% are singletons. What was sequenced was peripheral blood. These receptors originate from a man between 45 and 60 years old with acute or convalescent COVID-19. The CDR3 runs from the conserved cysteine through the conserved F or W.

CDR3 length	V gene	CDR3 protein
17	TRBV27	CASSPRVGLGKDEKLFF
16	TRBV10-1	CASSEYRQFPYNEQFF
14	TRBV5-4	CASSRAGLNYEQYF
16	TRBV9	CASSPLRGNTGNTIYF
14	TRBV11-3	CASVGSWGTGELFF
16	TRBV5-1	CASTFLPTGVLETQYF
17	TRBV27	CASSSSRMGQENTEAFF
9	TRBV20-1	CPTNYGYTF
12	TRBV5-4	CASRTGMGEAFF
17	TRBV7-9	CASSLVLARDSYNEQFF
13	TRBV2	CASTGQPNEKLFF
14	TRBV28	CASSSFRVRTEAFF
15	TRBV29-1	CSVARGSTDTDTQYF
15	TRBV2	CASSVRVPDFSPLHF
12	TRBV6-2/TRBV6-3	CASSPNRFLQYF
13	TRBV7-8	CASSFSENTEAFF
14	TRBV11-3	CASSLVASTDTQYF
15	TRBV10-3	CAISVGLAGVGEQFF
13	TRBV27	CASRIHRGGEQFF
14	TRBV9	CASSTRTGGNTIYF
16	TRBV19	CASTAWGQGKNSPLHF
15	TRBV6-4	CASSDQGSSYNEQFF
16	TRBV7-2	CASSLTRDTFNYGYTF
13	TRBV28	CASSWGRGDGYTF
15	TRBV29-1	CSVEVIGGVYDTQYF
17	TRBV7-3	CASSLDPLAGVYNEQFF
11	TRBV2	CASREIDTQYF
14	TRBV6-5	CASSYSQASQPQHF
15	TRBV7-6	CASSRGTGFSGELFF
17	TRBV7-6	CASSLETGTSGSNEQFF
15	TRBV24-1	CATSEPGQGTGELFF
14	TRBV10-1	CASSESIAGNEQFF
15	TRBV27	CASRLTGLADYEQYF
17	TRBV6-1	CASSEWGERSFNQPQHF
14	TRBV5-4	CASSWGQGSGGYTF
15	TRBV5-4	CASSLRTTGWNEQFF
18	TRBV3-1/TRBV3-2	CASSHNPSSGSSYNEQFF
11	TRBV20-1	CSAGTPNTIYF
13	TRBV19	CASSIRGDTEAFF
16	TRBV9	CASSVLGQANTGELFF
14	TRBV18	CASSPSGGSSPLHF
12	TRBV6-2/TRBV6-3	CASSYVGQTMYF
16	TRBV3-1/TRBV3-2	CASSQGSRIPGNTIYF
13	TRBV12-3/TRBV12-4	CASTPREGQPQHF
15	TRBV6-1	CASSEGQGLLYGYTF